These 27 T cell receptor beta chains came from one sample sequenced in a study of molecular identifiers for immune sequencing clone quantification. One entry per CDR3 protein, called by TCRdb with MiXCR from the PCR reads. The sample includes over 550,000 distinct CDR3 sequences, 25% of them seen just once. Input material: naive CD8+ T cells from blood, with Jurkat cell RNA spiked in. Subset in this sample: FACS-sorted CD8+CD4-CCR7+CD45RA+ naive T cells. Every receptor here comes from a human donor in good health. Some libraries in this study had Jurkat cell RNA spiked in.

In its sample, this clonotype was seen many times. The gene calls are TRBV7-9 and TRBJ1-5, with TRBD1 as a possible D gene (5 bases). V lost 2 bases, J lost 4 bases, and 15 bases lay in between. The CDR3 is 16 amino acids. Per germline, CDR1 SEHNR and CDR2 FQNEAQ (reference sequence). CDR3 in DNA: TGTGCCAGCAGCTTATGGTCGGGGACGCGGAATCAGCCCCAGCATTTT. It specifies CASSLWSGTRNQPQHF.

This clonotype has just a few counts. V gene TRBV27 combines with J gene TRBJ2-1; 8 positions match TRBD1. V shed 4 bases, J shed 4 bases, and the junction held 6 bases outside the gene matches. From germline, CDR1 is MNHEY and CDR2 SMNVEV (reference sequence). This CDR3 region has 15 residues. The CDR3 protein is CASSSPRGLYNEQFF. The CDR3 DNA is TGTGCCAGCAGTTCGCCCAGGGGGCTGTACAATGAGCAGTTCTTC.

Notes on this clonotype: The junction does not match germline at one end; this may be a read error. V gene TRBV5-8 combines with J gene TRBJ2-6; perhaps D is TRBD1 or TRBD2 (5 bases each). The CDR3 is 17 amino acids. Germline V gene lookup returns CDR1 SGHTS and CDR2 YDEGEE. CDR3 in DNA: TGTGTCAGCAGCTACCGGGACCGAAGCTCTGGGGCCAACGTCCTGACTTTC. Amino acids: CVSSYRDRSSGANVLTF. Full variable domain (outside the CDR3, taken from reference TRBV5-8 and TRBJ2-6): EAGVTQSPTHLIKTRGQQATLRCSPISGHTSVYWYQQALGLGLQFLLWYDEGEERNRGNFPPRFSGRQFPNYSSELNVNALELEDSALYLCVSSYRDRSSGANVLTFGAGSRLTVL.

This clonotype turned up a few times. The chain has TRBV4-1 and TRBJ2-3; 8 nucleotides match TRBD1. The ends lost 0 bases at V and 2 bases at J; junction bases unmatched: 7. The CDR3 runs 17 residues. Germline V gene sequence: CDR1 MGHRA, CDR2 YSYEKL. CDR3: CASSQDDRDRPTDTQYF. DNA for the CDR3: TGCGCCAGCAGCCAAGATGACCGGGACAGGCCCACAGATACGCAGTATTTT.

A remark on this clonotype: A single base separates this from a much larger clone, so it may be a read error. The rearrangement joins TRBV5-6 to TRBJ1-1, with D unclear. Germline lookup yields CDR1 SGHDT and CDR2 YYEEEE. This CDR3 region has 13 residues. V lost 1 base to trimming and J lost 4 bases, with 8 bases between them. CDR3 DNA: TGTGCCAGCAGCTTGCGCGCGTGCACTGAAGCTTTCTTT. The encoded protein is CASSLRACTEAFF.

There are a few counts of this clonotype. The rearrangement links TRBV4-3 to TRBJ1-5; no clear D. Per germline, CDR1 LGHNA and CDR2 YSLEER. CDR3 size: 15 residues. V lost 0 bases and J 1 base, leaving 7 bases between the germline ends. This CDR3 reads CASSQDVESNQPQHF. The CDR3 coding sequence is TGCGCCAGCAGCCAAGATGTCGAAAGCAATCAGCCCCAGCATTTT.

In the case of this clonotype: A much larger clone differs from this one at a single base, so this may be a read error. The chain uses TRBV7-2 and TRBJ2-4, with D perhaps TRBD2 (6 bases). This CDR3 comprises 14 residues. Trimming stripped 1 base from V and 9 bases from J, with 13 bases between. Germline V gives CDR1 SGHTA, CDR2 FQGNSA. CDR3 bases: TGTGCCAGCAGCTTAGATAGTAGGGGAGGCATTCAGTACTTC. It specifies CASSLDSRGGIQYF. The whole variable domain, remainder taken from reference TRBV7-2 and TRBJ2-4, is GAGVSQSPSNKVTEKGKDVELRCDPISGHTALYWYRQSLGQGLEFLIYFQGNSAPDKSGLPSDRFSAERTGGSVSTLTIQRTQQEDSAVYLCASSLDSRGGIQYFGAGTRLSVL.

The rearrangement joins TRBV30 to TRBJ1-5; the D is unclear. CDR1 is GTSNPN, CDR2 SVGIG, per germline (reference sequence). This CDR3 is 12 amino acids long. The V end was cut by 0 bases, the J end by 8 bases, with 8 bases between. This CDR3 reads CAWSVVGEPQHF. The CDR3 DNA is TGTGCCTGGAGTGTAGTTGGGGAGCCCCAGCATTTT.

This clonotype was detected only once. Lacking the conserved final phenylalanine or tryptophan, this CDR3 likely reflects a read error. V gene TRBV25-1 combines with J gene TRBJ2-3; 9 nucleotides match TRBD2. The CDR3 extends over 16 amino acids. The germline V gene encodes CDR1 MGHDK and CDR2 SYGVNS. V lost 6 bases, J lost 2 bases, and 9 bases stayed unmatched. The CDR3 sequence is CASSHPSGENTDTQYL. Here the CDR3 DNA reads TGTGCCAGCAGCCACCCTAGCGGGGAGAACACAGATACGCAGTATTTA.

This clonotype was seen a few times. This sequence joins TRBV2 and TRBJ2-5; D might be TRBD2 (6 bases). This CDR3 is built from 15 residues. V was trimmed by 3 bases and J by 3 bases, leaving 14 bases between them. Germline V gene sequence: CDR1 SNHLY, CDR2 FYNNEI. CDR3 protein: CASSDAGYIKETQYF. In DNA, the CDR3 is TGTGCCAGCAGTGACGCGGGGTACATAAAAGAGACCCAGTACTTC.

This clonotype was detected many times. CDR3 sequence: CASTRDGQETQYF. In DNA form, the CDR3 reads TGTGCCAGCACCCGGGACGGCCAAGAGACCCAGTACTTC. This chain links TRBV7-9 with TRBJ2-5, with D perhaps assigned TRBD1 or TRBD2 (5 bases each). The V gene's germline CDR1 is SEHNR and CDR2 FQNEAQ (reference sequence). CDR3 size: 13 residues. V gave up 7 bases and J gave up 1 base, with 10 bases separating them.

The V and J genes are TRBV3-1 and TRBJ1-1, with 7 nucleotides matching TRBD1. This CDR3 region has 14 residues. CDR1 LGHDT and CDR2 YNNKEL come from the germline V gene (reference sequence). V lost 5 bases and J lost 1; bases outside the gene matches: 4. The CDR3: CASSLGQWNTEAFF. CDR3 sequence (DNA): TGTGCCAGCAGCTTGGGACAGTGGAACACTGAAGCTTTCTTT.

This clonotype appeared many times. V usage is TRBV28 and J usage is TRBJ2-7, with D unresolved. Trimming pared 0 bases from V and 3 bases from J, leaving 6 bases between. The germline V gene has CDR1 MDHEN and CDR2 SYDVKM. The CDR3 runs to 13 residues. This CDR3 is CASSLWSGYEQYF. The CDR3 region has the DNA TGTGCCAGCAGTTTATGGTCGGGCTACGAGCAGTACTTC.

This clonotype was seen more than once but under ten times. The chain links TRBV7-2 to TRBJ1-2; D possibly corresponds to TRBD1 (5 bases). This CDR3 region has 13 residues. Per the germline V gene, CDR1 is SGHTA and CDR2 is FQGNSA. The V end lost 5 bases, the J end lost 7 bases, and 14 bases lay between the germline ends. In DNA, the CDR3 is TGTGCCAGCAGCCCTATACCCGACAGTGGCTACACCTTC. It specifies CASSPIPDSGYTF.

The table lists this clonotype with a few counts. The rearrangement links TRBV6-2 or TRBV6-3 to TRBJ2-7; 14 bases match TRBD2. This CDR3 has 17 residues. V lost 5 bases to trimming and J lost 0 bases; unmatched junction nucleotides: 6. Germline CDR1 MNHEY, CDR2 SVGEGT. CDR3 in amino acids: CASSHGLAGGFSYEQYF. The CDR3 coding sequence is TGTGCCAGCAGTCACGGACTAGCGGGGGGCTTCTCCTACGAGCAGTACTTC.

The chain is built from TRBV7-9 and TRBJ2-1; D unclear. The CDR3 contains 16 residues. CDR1 and CDR2 (germline): SEHNR, FQNEAQ (reference sequence). Between the trimmed V and J ends, which lost 5 bases and 6 bases, there was a span of 20 bases. This CDR3 is CASSQAVSFLPNEQFF. The DNA of the CDR3 is TGTGCCAGCAGCCAAGCAGTTTCTTTTTTACCCAATGAGCAGTTCTTC.

There are many counts of this clonotype. The chain couples TRBV4-3 to TRBJ2-1; 7 bases agree with TRBD1. With 4 bases clipped from V and 8 bases from J, the junction kept 2 bases outside the gene matches. The length of the CDR3 is 12 residues. Germline V lookup: CDR1 LGHNA, CDR2 YSLEER. Here the CDR3 reads CASSPTGYEQFF. CDR3 in DNA: TGCGCCAGCAGCCCGACAGGGTATGAGCAGTTCTTC.

The V call is TRBV7-9, the J call TRBJ1-3; D may be TRBD1 (5 bases). Trimming removed 5 bases at V and 11 bases at J, with 25 bases between. CDR1 is SEHNR and CDR2 is FQNEAQ in the germline V gene (reference sequence). This CDR3 contains 16 residues. DNA for the CDR3: TGTGCCAGCAGCACACCGGACGGGGCGAGGGCACTCGCCATATATTTT. Protein product: CASSTPDGARALAIYF.

The J gene is TRBJ1-6, the V gene TRBV28; D gene unclear. This CDR3 is 16 amino acids long. The germline V and J ends were trimmed by 5 bases and 10 bases, with 21 bases remaining between them. CDR1 MDHEN and CDR2 SYDVKM come from the germline V gene. The CDR3 coding sequence is TGTGCCAGCAGTACAAGGGCCATACTGGGCCGGTCACCCCTCCACTTT. Protein product: CASSTRAILGRSPLHF.

This clonotype was found many times. The chain is built from TRBV4-3 and TRBJ2-1; weak D call: TRBD2 (5 bases). Looked up from germline, CDR1 is LGHNA and CDR2 is YSLEER. The CDR3 is made up of 16 amino acids. Trimming removed 1 base at V and 5 bases at J, with 15 bases between. Written as DNA, the CDR3 is TGCGCCAGCAGCCAAGGTCCCTCCGAGGGAAACAATGAGCAGTTCTTC. Translated, it gives CASSQGPSEGNNEQFF.

The chain joins TRBV7-2 to TRBJ2-7; TRBD1 aligns across 7 bases. The CDR3 loop spans 15 amino acids. The germline CDR1 and CDR2 sequences are SGHTA and FQGNSA. Trimming at V came to 3 bases and at J to 0 bases, leaving 5 bases not matched to a gene. The CDR3 bases are TGTGCCAGCAGCTTCTACAGGGGTAGCTCCTACGAGCAGTACTTC. Its protein product is CASSFYRGSSYEQYF.

This clonotype was seen only a few times. The J gene is TRBJ2-5, the V gene TRBV4-3; D gene unclear. This CDR3 comprises 14 residues. From germline, CDR1 is LGHNA and CDR2 YSLEER. V dropped 4 bases and J dropped 0 bases, with 9 bases sitting between them. CDR3 in amino acids: CASSLDTYQETQYF. For the CDR3, the DNA is TGCGCCAGCAGCCTTGACACGTACCAAGAGACCCAGTACTTC.

The rearrangement joins TRBV7-6 to TRBJ1-4; D not certain. Trimming took off 1 base at V and 5 bases at J, with 8 bases between the two ends. The CDR3 runs 14 residues. Germline-derived CDR1 and CDR2 are SGHVS and FNYEAQ. CDR3: CASSLGAGNEKLFF. CDR3 bases: TGTGCCAGCAGCTTAGGAGCAGGAAATGAAAAACTGTTTTTT.

The chain couples TRBV9 to TRBJ2-1; maybe TRBD2 (5 bases). Germline CDR1 SGDLS, CDR2 YYNGEE. The CDR3 consists of 15 residues. Trimming cost V 2 bases and J 1 base, with 10 bases left between them. Here the CDR3 reads CASSVGVSSYNEQFF. The CDR3 nucleotides are TGTGCCAGCAGCGTCGGGGTCTCTTCCTACAATGAGCAGTTCTTC.

This clonotype appeared a single time. A single base separates this from a much larger clone, so it may be a read error. The missing conserved phenylalanine or tryptophan at the end of this CDR3 makes a read error likely. This chain joins TRBV2 and TRBJ2-5; D remains unclear. Trimming pared 8 bases from V and 0 bases from J, leaving 10 bases between. Per germline, CDR1 SNHLY and CDR2 FYNNEI. This CDR3 has 13 residues. This CDR3 is CASDLTDQETQYS. CDR3 nucleotide sequence: TGTGCCAGCGATCTTACAGACCAAGAGACCCAGTACTCC.

This clonotype was counted only a few times. The V gene is TRBV7-9, the J gene TRBJ1-2; 7 bases align to TRBD1. The V and J ends lost 5 bases and 3 bases, in that order; junction bases with no gene match: 9. This CDR3 comprises 15 residues. Germline CDR1 SEHNR, CDR2 FQNEAQ (reference sequence). The CDR3 bases are TGTGCCAGCAGCATAACAGGGGATCTTGACTATGGCTACACCTTC. It codes for CASSITGDLDYGYTF.

CDR3 sequence reads: CASSFDRRNYNEQFF. The DNA for the CDR3 is TGTGCCAGCAGCTTCGACAGAAGAAACTACAATGAGCAGTTCTTC. This sequence joins TRBV11-2 and TRBJ2-1; D perhaps matches TRBD1 (5 bases). V shed 3 bases and J shed 3 bases, with 12 bases lying between them. Looked up from germline, CDR1 is SGHAT and CDR2 is FQNNGV. The CDR3 runs to 15 residues.